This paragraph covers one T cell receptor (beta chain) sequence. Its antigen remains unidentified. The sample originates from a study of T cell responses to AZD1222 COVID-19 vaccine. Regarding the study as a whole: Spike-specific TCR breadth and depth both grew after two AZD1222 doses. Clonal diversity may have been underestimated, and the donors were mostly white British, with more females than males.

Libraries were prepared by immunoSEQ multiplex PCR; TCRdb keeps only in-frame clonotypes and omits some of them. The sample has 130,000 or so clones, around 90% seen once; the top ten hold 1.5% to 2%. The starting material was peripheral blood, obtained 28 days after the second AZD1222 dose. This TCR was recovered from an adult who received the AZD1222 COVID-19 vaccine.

CDR3 in amino acids: CASSLGTEYGYTF. For the CDR3, the DNA is TGTGCCAGCAGCCTCGGGACGGAATATGGCTACACCTTC. The chain combines TRBV5-4 with TRBJ1-2; D might be TRBD1 (5 bases). The germline gives CDR1 SGHNT, CDR2 YYREEE (reference sequence). Trimming left V 4 bases short and J 5 bases short, with 12 bases between. CDR3 size: 13 residues.